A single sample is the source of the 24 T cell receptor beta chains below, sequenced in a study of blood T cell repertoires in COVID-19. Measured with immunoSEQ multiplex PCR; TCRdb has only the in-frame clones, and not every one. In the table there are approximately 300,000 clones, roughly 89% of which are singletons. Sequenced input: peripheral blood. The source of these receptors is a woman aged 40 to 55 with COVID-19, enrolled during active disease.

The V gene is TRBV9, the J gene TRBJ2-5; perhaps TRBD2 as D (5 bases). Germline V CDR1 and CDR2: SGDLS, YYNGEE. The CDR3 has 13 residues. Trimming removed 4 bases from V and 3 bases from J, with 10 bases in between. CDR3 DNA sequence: TGTGCCAGCAGCCCCCGGACTGAAGAGACCCAGTACTTC. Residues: CASSPRTEETQYF.

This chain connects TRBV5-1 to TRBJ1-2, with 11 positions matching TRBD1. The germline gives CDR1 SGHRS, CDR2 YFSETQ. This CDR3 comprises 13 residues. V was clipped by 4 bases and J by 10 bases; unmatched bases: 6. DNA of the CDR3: TGCGCCAGCAGCCCGGGGACAGGGGGGCACTACACCTTC. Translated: CASSPGTGGHYTF.

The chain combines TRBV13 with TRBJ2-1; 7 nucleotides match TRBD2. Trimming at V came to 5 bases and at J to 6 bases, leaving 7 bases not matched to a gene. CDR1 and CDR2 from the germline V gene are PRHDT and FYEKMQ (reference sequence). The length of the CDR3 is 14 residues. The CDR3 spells CASSRGAGANEQFF. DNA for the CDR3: TGTGCCAGCAGCCGTGGGGCGGGAGCCAATGAGCAGTTCTTC.

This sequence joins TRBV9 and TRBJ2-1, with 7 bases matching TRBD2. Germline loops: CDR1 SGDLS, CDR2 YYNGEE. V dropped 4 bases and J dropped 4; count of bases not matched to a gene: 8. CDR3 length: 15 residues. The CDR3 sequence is CASSYGLGTYNEQFF. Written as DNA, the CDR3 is TGTGCCAGCAGCTATGGACTAGGGACTTACAATGAGCAGTTCTTC.

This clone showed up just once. The CDR3 DNA reads TGCGCCAGCAGCCAAGAGAAACAGACAAACAATGAGCAGTTCTTC. It codes for CASSQEKQTNNEQFF. J is TRBJ2-1 and V is TRBV4-1; no firm D call. In germline, CDR1 is MGHRA, CDR2 YSYEKL. With 0 bases removed from V and 5 bases from J, the gap between germline ends came to 11 bases. This CDR3 region has 15 residues.

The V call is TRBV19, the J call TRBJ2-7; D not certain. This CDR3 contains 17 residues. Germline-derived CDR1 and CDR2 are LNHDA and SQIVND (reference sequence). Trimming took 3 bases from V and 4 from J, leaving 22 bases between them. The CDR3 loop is CASSIFGGAPSPYEQYF. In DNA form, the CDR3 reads TGTGCCAGTAGTATCTTCGGCGGCGCCCCCTCCCCATACGAGCAGTACTTC.

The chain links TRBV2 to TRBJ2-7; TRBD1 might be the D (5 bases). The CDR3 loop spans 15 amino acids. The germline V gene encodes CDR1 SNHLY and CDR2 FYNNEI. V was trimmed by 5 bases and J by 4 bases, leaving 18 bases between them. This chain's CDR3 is CASSTTGRIGYEQYF. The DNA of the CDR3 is TGTGCCAGCAGTACTACAGGTAGGATCGGGTACGAGCAGTACTTC.

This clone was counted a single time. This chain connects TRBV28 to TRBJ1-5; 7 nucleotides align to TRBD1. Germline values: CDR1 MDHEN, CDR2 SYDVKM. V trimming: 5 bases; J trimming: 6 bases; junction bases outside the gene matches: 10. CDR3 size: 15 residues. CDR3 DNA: TGTGCCAGCAGTGGGGGGACAGTCCCCGGTCAGCCCCAGCATTTT. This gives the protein CASSGGTVPGQPQHF.

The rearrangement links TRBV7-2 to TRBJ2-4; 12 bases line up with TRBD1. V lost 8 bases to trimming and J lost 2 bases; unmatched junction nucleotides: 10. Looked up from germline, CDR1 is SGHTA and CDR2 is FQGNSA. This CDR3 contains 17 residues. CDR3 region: CASGWPGQGAPKNIQYF. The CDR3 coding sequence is TGTGCCAGCGGCTGGCCGGGACAGGGGGCGCCCAAAAACATTCAGTACTTC.

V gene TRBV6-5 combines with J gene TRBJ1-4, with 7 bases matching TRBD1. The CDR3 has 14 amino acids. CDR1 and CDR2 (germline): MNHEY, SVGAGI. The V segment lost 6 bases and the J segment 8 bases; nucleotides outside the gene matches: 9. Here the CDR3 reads CASRRQGWNEKLFF. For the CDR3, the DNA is TGTGCCAGCAGGAGACAGGGTTGGAACGAAAAACTGTTTTTT.

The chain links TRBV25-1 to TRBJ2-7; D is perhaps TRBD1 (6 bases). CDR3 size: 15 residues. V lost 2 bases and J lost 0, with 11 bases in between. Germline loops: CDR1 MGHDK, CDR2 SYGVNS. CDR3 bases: TGTGCCAGCAGTGAAAGGCAGGGGAGCTCCTACGAGCAGTACTTC. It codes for CASSERQGSSYEQYF.

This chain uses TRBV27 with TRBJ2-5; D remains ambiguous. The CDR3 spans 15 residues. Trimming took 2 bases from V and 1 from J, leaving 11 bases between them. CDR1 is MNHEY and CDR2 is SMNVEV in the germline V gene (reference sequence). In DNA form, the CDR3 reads TGTGCCAGCAGTTTAGACGGGTACGTCCAAGAGACCCAGTACTTC. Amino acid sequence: CASSLDGYVQETQYF.

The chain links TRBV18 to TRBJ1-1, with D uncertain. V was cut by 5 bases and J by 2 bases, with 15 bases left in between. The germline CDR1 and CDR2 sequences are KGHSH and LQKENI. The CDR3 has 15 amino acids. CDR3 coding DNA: TGTGCCAGCTCAGCGAACGCGAGGGATAACACTGAAGCTTTCTTT. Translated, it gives CASSANARDNTEAFF.

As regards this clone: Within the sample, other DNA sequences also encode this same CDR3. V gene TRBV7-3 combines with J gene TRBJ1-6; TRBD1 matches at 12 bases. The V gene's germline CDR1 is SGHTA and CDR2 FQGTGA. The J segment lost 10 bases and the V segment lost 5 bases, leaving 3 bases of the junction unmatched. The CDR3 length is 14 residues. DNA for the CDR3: TGTGCCAGCAGCCCCGGGACAGGGGGCTCACCCCTCCACTTT. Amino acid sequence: CASSPGTGGSPLHF.

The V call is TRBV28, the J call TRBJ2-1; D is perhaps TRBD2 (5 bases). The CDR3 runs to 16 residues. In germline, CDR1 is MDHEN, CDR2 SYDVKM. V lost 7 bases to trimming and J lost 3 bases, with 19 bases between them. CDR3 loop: CASTFYSGAHYNEQFF. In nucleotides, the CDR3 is TGTGCCAGCACTTTTTACAGCGGAGCACACTACAATGAGCAGTTCTTC.

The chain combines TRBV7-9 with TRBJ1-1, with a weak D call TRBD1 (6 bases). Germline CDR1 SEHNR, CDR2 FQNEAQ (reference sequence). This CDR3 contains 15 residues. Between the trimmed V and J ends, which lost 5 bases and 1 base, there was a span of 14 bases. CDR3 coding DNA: TGTGCCAGCAGCAATAACCGGGACACGAACACTGAAGCTTTCTTT. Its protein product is CASSNNRDTNTEAFF. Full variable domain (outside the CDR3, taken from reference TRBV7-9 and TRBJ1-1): DTGVSQNPRHKITKRGQNVTFRCDPISEHNRLYWYRQTLGQGPEFLTYFQNEAQLEKSRLLSDRFSAERPKGSFSTLEIQRTEQGDSAMYLCASSNNRDTNTEAFFGQGTRLTVV.

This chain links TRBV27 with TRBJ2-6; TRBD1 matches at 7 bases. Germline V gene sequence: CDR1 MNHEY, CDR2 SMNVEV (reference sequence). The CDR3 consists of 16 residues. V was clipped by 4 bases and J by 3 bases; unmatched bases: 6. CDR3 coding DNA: TGTGCCAGCAGTTCGACAGGGTGGTATGGGGCCAACGTCCTGACTTTC. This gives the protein CASSSTGWYGANVLTF.

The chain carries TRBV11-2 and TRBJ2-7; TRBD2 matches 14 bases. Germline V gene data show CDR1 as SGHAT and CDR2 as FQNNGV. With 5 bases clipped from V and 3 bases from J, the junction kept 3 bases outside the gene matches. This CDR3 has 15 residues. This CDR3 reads CASSVGTSGGYEQYF. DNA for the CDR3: TGTGCCAGCAGCGTGGGGACTAGCGGGGGCTACGAGCAGTACTTC.

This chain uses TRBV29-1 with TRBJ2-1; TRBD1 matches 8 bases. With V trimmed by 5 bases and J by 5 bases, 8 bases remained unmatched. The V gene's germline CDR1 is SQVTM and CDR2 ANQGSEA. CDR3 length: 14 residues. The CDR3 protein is CSVIRGTGHNEQFF. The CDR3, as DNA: TGCAGCGTTATCAGAGGGACAGGACACAATGAGCAGTTCTTC.

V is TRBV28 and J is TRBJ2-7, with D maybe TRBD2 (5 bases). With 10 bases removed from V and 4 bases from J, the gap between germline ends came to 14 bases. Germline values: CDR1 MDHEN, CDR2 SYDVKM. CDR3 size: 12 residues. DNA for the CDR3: TGTGCCACCACCCACGGCGGGTACGAGCAGTACTTC. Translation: CATTHGGYEQYF.

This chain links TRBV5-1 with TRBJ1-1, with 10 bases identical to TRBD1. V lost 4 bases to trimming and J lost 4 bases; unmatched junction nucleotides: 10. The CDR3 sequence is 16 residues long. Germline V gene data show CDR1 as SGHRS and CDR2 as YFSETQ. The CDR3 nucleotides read TGCGCCAGCAGCCCCAGACAGGGGGCCCCTAGCACTGAAGCTTTCTTT. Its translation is CASSPRQGAPSTEAFF.

The CDR3 here is CASSPGTGIPHYGYTF. The CDR3 bases are TGTGCCAGCAGCCCCGGGACAGGGATCCCCCACTATGGCTACACCTTC. This chain joins TRBV9 and TRBJ1-2; 9 bases align to TRBD1. CDR1 and CDR2 from the germline V gene are SGDLS and YYNGEE. The CDR3 spans 16 residues. Trimming removed 4 bases from V and 3 bases from J; junction bases left unmatched: 10. Full variable domain (rest looked up from reference TRBV9 and TRBJ1-2): DSGVTQTPKHLITATGQRVTLRCSPRSGDLSVYWYQQSLDQGLQFLIQYYNGEERAKGNILERFSAQQFPDLHSELNLSSLELGDSALYFCASSPGTGIPHYGYTFGSGTRLTVV.

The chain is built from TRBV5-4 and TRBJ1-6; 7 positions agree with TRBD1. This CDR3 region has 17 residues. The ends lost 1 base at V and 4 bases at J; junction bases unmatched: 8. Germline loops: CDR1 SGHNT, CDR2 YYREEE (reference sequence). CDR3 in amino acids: CASSLRGQNRYNSPLHF. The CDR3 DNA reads TGTGCCAGCAGCTTGAGGGGGCAGAACAGATATAATTCACCCCTCCACTTT.

The CDR3: CASSLTSGNADTQYF. For the CDR3, the DNA is TGTGCCAGCAGCCTGACTAGCGGGAACGCAGATACGCAGTATTTT. The gene calls are TRBV7-9 and TRBJ2-3; 11 positions match TRBD2. The V gene end was trimmed by 5 bases and the J gene end by 4 bases; junction bases not matched to a gene: 5. Germline V gives CDR1 SEHNR, CDR2 FQNEAQ (reference sequence). This CDR3 has 15 residues. The variable domain in full, with the rest retrieved from reference TRBV7-9 and TRBJ2-3, is DTGVSQNPRHKITKRGQNVTFRCDPISEHNRLYWYRQTLGQGPEFLTYFQNEAQLEKSRLLSDRFSAERPKGSFSTLEIQRTEQGDSAMYLCASSLTSGNADTQYFGPGTRLTVL.